The 23 T cell receptor beta chains below come from one sample, sequenced in a study of shared clonotypes between healthy human individuals (dated by TCRdb to about 2020). CD8 naive samples consisted of CD45RO-negative cells that were positively selected for CCR7, yielding a CD45RA+CCR7+ population without TemRA cells. The method behind the library was the immunoSEQ multiplex PCR assay. The table comes from immuneACCESS by way of TCRdb, which keeps in-frame sequences with V and J called. Part of the clones is missing from these tables; in studies checked, under half for an unresolved V gene and the rest for unknown reasons. A total of roughly 2,000,000 clones appear in this sample, approximately 94% of them only once. The ten largest clones represent less than 1.5% of the sample. Input material: naive CD8+ T cells sorted from blood. The sample's cell subset or site label is to be understood as: CD45RA+CCR7+. These receptor sequences come from a man younger than 30 in good health.

The count of this clone is one. CDR3: CASTARDYGYTF. DNA of the CDR3: TGTGCCAGCACGGCGAGGGACTATGGCTACACCTTC. The rearrangement links TRBV2 to TRBJ1-2; D unresolved. V shed 7 bases and J shed 3 bases, with 9 bases lying between them. The V gene's germline CDR1 is SNHLY and CDR2 FYNNEI. The CDR3 runs 12 residues.

V and J are TRBV13 and TRBJ2-7, with D unclear. Germline lookup yields CDR1 PRHDT and CDR2 FYEKMQ (reference sequence). This CDR3 comprises 12 residues. V lost 5 bases, J lost 5 bases, and 10 bases lay in between. The CDR3 DNA sequence: TGTGCCAGCAGCCCCACTCTAGACGAGCAGTACTTC. Protein: CASSPTLDEQYF. The full variable domain, in which reference TRBV13 and TRBJ2-7 provide the parts outside the CDR3, is AAGVIQSPRHLIKEKRETATLKCYPIPRHDTVYWYQQGPGQDPQFLISFYEKMQSDKGSIPDRFSAQQFSDYHSELNMSSLELGDSALYFCASSPTLDEQYFGPGTRLTVT.

The chain has TRBV7-9 and TRBJ2-3, with TRBD1 identical over 8 bases. Germline V gene data show CDR1 as SEHNR and CDR2 as FQNEAQ (reference sequence). The CDR3 extends over 15 amino acids. V shed 5 bases, J shed 0 bases, and the junction held 4 bases outside the gene matches. CDR3 bases: TGTGCCAGCAGCGCACGGGACAGGAGCACAGATACGCAGTATTTT. This gives the protein CASSARDRSTDTQYF.

The chain is built from TRBV6-5 and TRBJ1-3; D unclear. CDR1 is MNHEY, CDR2 SVGAGI, per germline. V shed 7 bases and J shed 8 bases, with 9 bases lying between them. The CDR3 is 11 amino acids. CDR3 sequence (DNA): TGTGCCAGCACCCTTGGGGACACCATATATTTT. It yields the protein CASTLGDTIYF.

V gene TRBV6-5 combines with J gene TRBJ1-2; D may be TRBD1 (5 bases). CDR1 and CDR2 (germline): MNHEY, SVGAGI. This CDR3 has 15 residues. The ends were cut back, 1 base at V and 8 bases at J, with 17 bases in the middle. As DNA, the CDR3 is TGTGCCAGCAGTTACTTCAGGGAGATTTGGGGCGGCTACACCTTC. Translating gives CASSYFREIWGGYTF.

Comment on this clone: The sample carries other DNA sequences with the same CDR3. V is TRBV9 and J is TRBJ2-7; 9 bases map to TRBD1. V was clipped by 4 bases and J by 3 bases; unmatched bases: 2. The CDR3 spans 13 residues. Germline loops: CDR1 SGDLS, CDR2 YYNGEE. Here the CDR3 reads CASSPTGGYEQYF. The CDR3 coding sequence is TGTGCCAGCAGCCCGACAGGGGGCTACGAGCAGTACTTC.

With respect to this clone: The sample carries other DNA sequences with the same CDR3. CDR3 amino acids: CASSGRDSRTDTQYF. CDR3 nucleotides: TGTGCCAGCAGCGGAAGGGATTCCCGCACAGATACGCAGTATTTT. This chain uses TRBV7-6 with TRBJ2-3, with D uncertain. Per the germline V gene, CDR1 is SGHVS and CDR2 is FNYEAQ. CDR3 length: 15 residues. V was clipped by 5 bases and J by 1 base, with 13 bases between them.

The chain recombines TRBV6-5 with TRBJ2-7, with D hard to call. V lost 6 bases and J 6 bases, leaving 15 bases between the germline ends. The CDR3 has 13 amino acids. From germline, CDR1 is MNHEY and CDR2 SVGAGI. The CDR3 spells CASSPLAAFEQYF. The CDR3 bases are TGTGCCAGCAGCCCTCTTGCGGCATTCGAGCAGTACTTC.

The chain recombines TRBV2 with TRBJ1-1, with D unclear. The CDR3 is made up of 11 amino acids. V lost 8 bases to trimming and J lost 0 bases, with 4 bases between them. The germline V gene has CDR1 SNHLY and CDR2 FYNNEI. CDR3 coding DNA: TGTGCCAGCCCGGTGAACACTGAAGCTTTCTTT. As protein: CASPVNTEAFF.

This chain connects TRBV4-1 to TRBJ2-1; no reliable D call. V gave up 4 bases and J gave up 3 bases, with 13 bases separating them. The CDR3 length is 15 residues. Germline CDR1 reads MGHRA; CDR2 reads YSYEKL. CDR3 DNA sequence: TGCGCCAGCAGCCGAGAGCCTGGGGACTACAATGAGCAGTTCTTC. It encodes CASSREPGDYNEQFF.

The chain links TRBV13 to TRBJ2-5, with 7 nucleotides matching TRBD1. Germline-derived CDR1 and CDR2 are PRHDT and FYEKMQ (reference sequence). The CDR3 is 14 residues long. Losses at the gene ends were 5 bases for V and 5 bases for J; bases not matched to a gene: 8. This CDR3 reads CASSPGTARETQYF. In nucleotides, the CDR3 is TGTGCCAGCAGCCCCGGGACAGCTCGGGAGACCCAGTACTTC.

The chain carries TRBV11-2 and TRBJ2-1, with TRBD1 matching 7 bases. CDR1 and CDR2 (germline): SGHAT, FQNNGV. J lost 2 bases, V lost 2 bases, and 3 bases had no gene match. This CDR3 is built from 15 residues. In DNA form, the CDR3 reads TGTGCCAGCAGCTTATCCGGGACAGCCTACAATGAGCAGTTCTTC. It specifies CASSLSGTAYNEQFF.

This chain connects TRBV4-3 to TRBJ2-1, with 8 bases identical to TRBD2. CDR3 length equals 16 residues. The V gene end was trimmed by 0 bases and the J gene end by 6 bases; junction bases not matched to a gene: 7. Germline CDR1 is LGHNA and CDR2 is YSLEER. This CDR3 is CASSQDAGTSFNEQFF. The CDR3, as DNA: TGCGCCAGCAGCCAAGACGCCGGGACTAGTTTCAATGAGCAGTTCTTC.

Concerning this clone: Other nucleotide sequences from this sample produce the same CDR3. The genes are TRBV29-1 and TRBJ2-1; possible D gene TRBD2, 5 bases. This CDR3 has 15 residues. Germline CDR1 is SQVTM and CDR2 is ANQGSEA. Trimming took 4 bases from V and 0 from J, leaving 13 bases between them. CDR3: CSVGLAASSYNEQFF. The CDR3 region has the DNA TGCAGCGTTGGGCTAGCCGCCAGCTCCTACAATGAGCAGTTCTTC.

The chain recombines TRBV7-9 with TRBJ2-3; D perhaps matches TRBD1 (6 bases). V was pared by 5 bases and J by 3 bases, with 15 bases between. The CDR3 length is 15 residues. Germline loops: CDR1 SEHNR, CDR2 FQNEAQ (reference sequence). The CDR3 bases are TGTGCCAGCAGCCAAGTTGGGCAGGGGACAGATACGCAGTATTTT. Its protein product is CASSQVGQGTDTQYF. Complete variable domain (other parts from reference TRBV7-9 and TRBJ2-3): DTGVSQNPRHKITKRGQNVTFRCDPISEHNRLYWYRQTLGQGPEFLTYFQNEAQLEKSRLLSDRFSAERPKGSFSTLEIQRTEQGDSAMYLCASSQVGQGTDTQYFGPGTRLTVL.

This clone was seen a single time. The chain has TRBV4-1 and TRBJ2-1, with D perhaps matching TRBD1 (6 bases). Per germline, CDR1 MGHRA and CDR2 YSYEKL. The CDR3 extends over 13 amino acids. V gave up 4 bases and J gave up 10 bases, with 14 bases separating them. The CDR3 coding sequence is TGCGCCAGCAGCCCCGGACAGTTCCTCGAGCAGTTCTTC. Translated: CASSPGQFLEQFF.

In the case of this clone: Other DNA variants within this sample encode the same CDR3. The chain joins TRBV9 to TRBJ2-7; D not resolved. The germline V gene has CDR1 SGDLS and CDR2 YYNGEE. This CDR3 is built from 14 residues. V lost 0 bases and J lost 0, with 7 bases in between. In DNA, the CDR3 is TGTGCCAGCAGCGTAGGCCCAAGCTCCTACGAGCAGTACTTC. This translates into CASSVGPSSYEQYF.

The chain uses TRBV27 and TRBJ2-7; TRBD1 might be the D (5 bases). This CDR3 has 14 residues. Per the germline V gene, CDR1 is MNHEY and CDR2 is SMNVEV (reference sequence). Trimming took off 5 bases at V and 4 bases at J, with 15 bases between the two ends. This CDR3 reads CASSKGIVPYEQYF. CDR3 nucleotide sequence: TGTGCCAGCAGTAAGGGGATCGTCCCTTACGAGCAGTACTTC.

With regard to this clone: Distinct nucleotide sequences in the sample also encode this CDR3. The chain employs TRBV10-3 and TRBJ2-7, with D unclear. CDR1 is ENHRY and CDR2 is SYGVKD in the germline V gene. Trimming stripped 0 bases from V and 3 bases from J, with 6 bases between. This CDR3 has 13 amino acids. CDR3 protein: CAISESTGYEQYF. In nucleotides, the CDR3 is TGTGCCATCAGTGAGTCAACGGGCTACGAGCAGTACTTC.

The chain is built from TRBV4-1 and TRBJ2-4, with D perhaps TRBD2 (5 bases). CDR1 is MGHRA and CDR2 is YSYEKL in the germline V gene. Trimming cost V 4 bases and J 0 bases, with 13 bases left between them. The CDR3 runs to 16 residues. The CDR3 bases are TGCGCCAGCAGCCCTCGAGGACTGTTAGCCAAAAACATTCAGTACTTC. Translating it yields CASSPRGLLAKNIQYF.

J is TRBJ2-5 and V is TRBV4-1; D tentatively reads TRBD1 or TRBD2 (5 bases each). The CDR3 consists of 17 residues. V was shortened by 3 bases and J by 0 bases, with 17 bases between the two germline ends. Germline-derived CDR1 and CDR2 are MGHRA and YSYEKL. CDR3 nucleotides: TGCGCCAGCAGCCAGAAAGAGGGCAGGGAGTACCAAGAGACCCAGTACTTC. This codes for CASSQKEGREYQETQYF.

The V gene is TRBV30, the J gene TRBJ1-2, with a tentative D call TRBD1 (5 bases). The CDR3 runs 13 residues. V was trimmed by 0 bases and J by 4 bases, leaving 9 bases between them. Germline CDR1 GTSNPN, CDR2 SVGIG (reference sequence). The CDR3 region is CAWSVAGTYGYTF. The CDR3 DNA follows: TGTGCCTGGAGTGTAGCTGGGACCTATGGCTACACCTTC.

The chain couples TRBV7-9 to TRBJ2-5; D perhaps matches TRBD1 (5 bases). The CDR3 is 15 amino acids. Germline CDR1 is SEHNR and CDR2 is FQNEAQ (reference sequence). V was clipped by 11 bases and J by 3 bases, with 22 bases between them. CDR3 sequence (DNA): TGTGCCTCCATAGGGGTAGGGGCCTCCGAAGAGACCCAGTACTTC. Translated, it gives CASIGVGASEETQYF.